This section outlines one T cell receptor beta chain sequence together with its context. What it binds is unknown. These data belong to a study of beta chain features in type 1 diabetes. Study-wide results and limits: Among all four CD4+ subsets, Type 1 diabetes patients had TCRB CDR3s that were moderately but significantly shorter.

The CDR3 contains 14 residues. Trimming took off 2 bases at V and 4 bases at J, with 12 bases between the two ends. Germline lookup yields CDR1 SGHVS and CDR2 FNYEAQ. Expressed TCRB transcripts were sequenced because the isolated RNA had all been reverse transcribed beforehand. Some clones are missing from TCRdb's copy, which holds only in-frame ones; the method was immunoSEQ multiplex PCR. This sample has about 650,000 clones, with roughly 12% found just once. This TCR came from a young man with type 1 diabetes. The sequencing input was naive CD4+ T cells from blood. The rearrangement joins TRBV7-6 to TRBJ2-7; D gene ambiguous. The DNA for the CDR3 is TGTGCCAGCAGCTTAAGTCTTTCGGTATACGAGCAGTACTTC. Translated: CASSLSLSVYEQYF.